Following are 20 T cell receptor beta chains from one sample sequenced in a study of cytomegalovirus exposure and HLA in healthy donors (dated by TCRdb to about 2017). Library prep was done by the immunoSEQ multiplex PCR assay. The multiplex PCR relied on a mix of 60 forward primers for TCR Vbeta segments and 13 reverse primers for TCR Jbeta segments. The table was pulled from immuneACCESS by TCRdb, which kept in-frame rearrangements only. Such tables lose some clones; where checked, under half of the loss comes from unresolved V genes, and the rest has no known cause. The sample table shows about 160,000 clones, and roughly 70% are seen once. The ten largest clonotypes hold more than 2.5% of the sample. Material: PBMCs. The receptors here all came from a woman aged 30 to 39 in good health and CMV-seronegative.

V and J are TRBV4-3 and TRBJ2-1, with 7 bases identical to TRBD1. With V trimmed by 5 bases and J by 13 bases, 5 bases remained unmatched. Germline values: CDR1 LGHNA, CDR2 YSLEER. The CDR3 has 11 residues. The CDR3 here is CASSSGQAQFF. The CDR3 DNA reads TGCGCCAGCAGCTCAGGACAGGCCCAGTTCTTC.

The chain recombines TRBV4-1 with TRBJ2-7; unclear D gene. CDR3 length equals 15 residues. Trimming took 1 base from V and 3 from J, leaving 13 bases between them. Germline V CDR1 and CDR2: MGHRA, YSYEKL. As DNA, the CDR3 is TGCGCCAGCAGCCAAGTTTCAGGTGCTCTCTACGAGCAGTACTTC. Translation gives CASSQVSGALYEQYF.

The CDR3 nucleotides are TGCGCCAGCGGGACTAGCGGGGGTTACAATGAGCAGTTCTTC. Translation: CASGTSGGYNEQFF. The chain couples TRBV5-1 to TRBJ2-1; 14 positions match TRBD2. This CDR3 spans 14 amino acids. V lost 7 bases to trimming and J lost 4 bases; unmatched junction nucleotides: 1. Germline values: CDR1 SGHRS, CDR2 YFSETQ.

This clone was detected a few times. This sequence joins TRBV30 and TRBJ2-7; D is perhaps TRBD2 (6 bases). The CDR3 totals 12 residues. Germline V gene lookup returns CDR1 GTSNPN and CDR2 SVGIG (reference sequence). The germline V and J ends were trimmed by 5 bases and 0 bases, with 8 bases remaining between them. This CDR3 reads CAWGRDSYEQYF. CDR3 in DNA: TGTGCCTGGGGGCGGGACTCCTACGAGCAGTACTTC.

The count of this clone is one. This chain joins TRBV28 and TRBJ2-7; the D gene is possibly TRBD1 (6 bases). CDR1 and CDR2 (germline): MDHEN, SYDVKM. The CDR3 length is 16 residues. Trimming shortened V by 4 bases and J by 1 base, and 17 bases separated the two germline ends. CDR3 protein: CASSSLTRTASYEQYF. The CDR3 region has the DNA TGTGCCAGCAGTTCCCTGACGAGGACAGCGTCCTACGAGCAGTACTTC.

The chain couples TRBV5-1 to TRBJ2-1; no definite D call. Trimming pared 7 bases from V and 0 bases from J, leaving 14 bases between. Looked up from germline, CDR1 is SGHRS and CDR2 is YFSETQ. The CDR3 is made up of 15 amino acids. The CDR3 DNA reads TGCGCCAGCTCTTTTCTGCGGAGCTCCTACAATGAGCAGTTCTTC. Amino acid sequence: CASSFLRSSYNEQFF.

The chain is built from TRBV28 and TRBJ2-2, with 8 bases matching TRBD2. The length of the CDR3 is 16 residues. Losses at the gene ends were 6 bases for V and 4 bases for J; bases not matched to a gene: 10. The germline gives CDR1 MDHEN, CDR2 SYDVKM. CDR3 residues: CASRPGTRGTTGELFF. The CDR3 nucleotides read TGTGCCAGCAGGCCCGGGACTAGGGGTACCACCGGGGAGCTGTTTTTT. The whole variable domain, filled in from reference TRBV28 and TRBJ2-2, reads DVKVTQSSRYLVKRTGEKVFLECVQDMDHENMFWYRQDPGLGLRLIYFSYDVKMKEKGDIPEGYSVSREKKERFSLILESASTNQTSMYLCASRPGTRGTTGELFFGEGSRLTVL.

This chain connects TRBV5-1 to TRBJ1-6; 8 nucleotides agree with TRBD1. The length of the CDR3 is 16 residues. The V gene's germline CDR1 is SGHRS and CDR2 YFSETQ. The junction had 6 bases not matched to a gene; V was cut back by 0 bases and J by 7 bases. CDR3 sequence (DNA): TGCGCCAGCAGCTTGGATGGACAGGGAGGCAATTCACCCCTCCACTTT. Protein product: CASSLDGQGGNSPLHF.

This clone was seen only once. For the CDR3, the DNA is TGTGCCACAAGGACTAGCGGGGCCTCCTCCTACAATGAGCAGTTCTTC. Protein: CATRTSGASSYNEQFF. The chain carries TRBV10-3 and TRBJ2-1; 12 bases match TRBD2. The CDR3 runs to 16 residues. CDR1 is ENHRY and CDR2 is SYGVKD in the germline V gene. The trim removed 10 bases at V and 0 bases at J, leaving 7 bases unmatched.

This rearrangement joins TRBV9 to TRBJ2-1; 8 nucleotides agree with TRBD2. The CDR3 is 17 residues long. Germline CDR1 and CDR2: SGDLS and YYNGEE. V trimming: 0 bases; J trimming: 12 bases; junction bases outside the gene matches: 17. In DNA, the CDR3 is TGTGCCAGCAGCGTAGAGCGGTGGGGGGATGGGGCGGGAGGGCAGTTCTTC. Protein: CASSVERWGDGAGGQFF.

The rearrangement joins TRBV5-1 to TRBJ2-1; perhaps TRBD1 as D (6 bases). In germline, CDR1 is SGHRS, CDR2 YFSETQ. CDR3 length: 16 amino acids. The V end lost 1 base, the J end lost 0 bases, and 11 bases lay between the germline ends. This CDR3 is CASSLYRDDSYNEQFF. CDR3 in DNA: TGCGCCAGCAGCTTGTACAGGGACGACTCCTACAATGAGCAGTTCTTC.

The chain employs TRBV28 and TRBJ2-7; possible D gene TRBD2, 5 bases. Trimming took off 6 bases at V and 4 bases at J, with 16 bases between the two ends. The CDR3 is made up of 14 amino acids. CDR1 is MDHEN and CDR2 is SYDVKM in the germline V gene. CDR3 bases: TGTGCCAGCAGCCCCCCTAGCTCATTGTACGAGCAGTACTTC. Its translation is CASSPPSSLYEQYF.

This clone has just one count. CDR3 in amino acids: CASSATGRYGYTF. The CDR3, as DNA: TGTGCCAGCAGCGCGACAGGGAGATATGGCTACACCTTC. V usage is TRBV9 and J usage is TRBJ1-2, with 7 bases identical to TRBD1. Germline V gene lookup returns CDR1 SGDLS and CDR2 YYNGEE. V lost 3 bases and J lost 5; bases outside the gene matches: 4. CDR3 length: 13 residues.

The chain has TRBV30 and TRBJ1-2; TRBD1 might be the D (5 bases). The CDR3 contains 14 residues. Germline lookup yields CDR1 GTSNPN and CDR2 SVGIG (reference sequence). Between the trimmed V and J ends, which lost 0 bases and 7 bases, there was a span of 15 bases. CDR3 nucleotides: TGTGCCTGGAGTGTATCTAGGGGTCGCGGTGGCTACACCTTC. Protein sequence: CAWSVSRGRGGYTF.

This rearrangement joins TRBV14 to TRBJ2-5; D might be TRBD2 (6 bases). The CDR3 covers 19 residues. The V end was cut by 0 bases, the J end by 3 bases, with 23 bases between. In germline, CDR1 is SGHDN, CDR2 FVKESK. The CDR3 sequence is CASSQDWGGAVLLKETQYF. The CDR3 bases are TGTGCCAGCAGCCAAGATTGGGGCGGGGCCGTTTTGCTCAAAGAGACCCAGTACTTC.

The gene calls are TRBV30 and TRBJ2-5, with TRBD1 matching 8 bases. The CDR3 sequence is 13 residues long. Trimming took 8 bases from V and 8 from J; bases not matched to a gene: 13. Germline-derived CDR1 and CDR2 are GTSNPN and SVGIG (reference sequence). The CDR3 bases are TGTGCCCACGCCAGGGGGCGGCCAGGAACCCAGTACTTC. This sequence encodes CAHARGRPGTQYF.

Only a few counts were recorded for this clone. The chain is built from TRBV4-3 and TRBJ2-5, with 7 bases lining up with TRBD2. The DNA end is a closer match to TRBJ2-7, so the J assignment may be wrong. CDR1 is LGHNA, CDR2 YSLEER, per germline. The CDR3 is 13 residues long. CDR3 sequence (DNA): TGCGCCAGCAGCAGAGGGAGGGAATACGAGCAGTACTTC. Translation gives CASSRGREYEQYF.

V gene TRBV14 combines with J gene TRBJ1-1; D is ambiguous. V was cut by 2 bases and J by 7 bases, with 5 bases left in between. The CDR3 contains 11 residues. Germline assignment: CDR1 SGHDN and CDR2 FVKESK. This CDR3 is CASSQTVEAFF. In DNA form, the CDR3 reads TGTGCCAGCAGCCAAACAGTTGAAGCTTTCTTT.

CDR3 in DNA: TGTGCCAGCAGCACTGGACAGGGGTCGCCTGCTTTCTTT. This translates into CASSTGQGSPAFF. This sequence joins TRBV11-2 and TRBJ1-1; 9 bases align to TRBD1. With V trimmed by 5 bases and J by 11 bases, 9 bases remained unmatched. CDR1 and CDR2 (germline): SGHAT, FQNNGV. This CDR3 has 13 amino acids.

The rearrangement joins TRBV5-1 to TRBJ2-7; 13 positions match TRBD2. Losses at the gene ends were 4 bases for V and 4 bases for J; bases not matched to a gene: 8. CDR1 is SGHRS, CDR2 YFSETQ, per germline. This CDR3 contains 16 residues. Here the CDR3 reads CASSKRTSGSAYEQYF. The CDR3 coding sequence is TGCGCCAGCAGCAAGCGGACTAGCGGGAGTGCATACGAGCAGTACTTC. Filled out from reference TRBV5-1 and TRBJ2-7, the complete variable domain reads KAGVTQTPRYLIKTRGQQVTLSCSPISGHRSVSWYQQTPGQGLQFLFEYFSETQRNKGNFPGRFSGRQFSNSRSEMNVSTLELGDSALYLCASSKRTSGSAYEQYFGPGTRLTVT.